This is a list of T cell receptor beta chains from one sample in a study of blood T cell repertoires in COVID-19. TCRdb's copy holds only in-frame clones and misses some; the assay was immunoSEQ multiplex PCR. This table has under 300,000 clones, approximately 83% appearing once. Input material: peripheral blood. All receptors derive from a woman aged 70-85 years with acute or convalescent COVID-19. CDR3s include the opening cysteine and the closing phenylalanine or tryptophan. The D gene is left open where the match is weak. Not all rows give a size; the values are once, few, many and, for expanded clones, a class.

abundance | j_gene | d_gene | v_gene | CDR3nt | CDR3aa
few | TRBJ2-7 | . | TRBV18 | TGTGCCAGCTCACCGCAGGGGAATACGGGATACGAGCAGTACTTC | CASSPQGNTGYEQYF
few | TRBJ2-3 | . | TRBV7-3 | TGTGCCAGCAGCTCTTCCACAGATACGCAGTATTTT | CASSSSTDTQYF
once | TRBJ2-1 | TRBD2 | TRBV7-9 | TGTGCCAGCAGCTTAGGGCGGGGGGGCGCGGAGCAGTTCTTC | CASSLGRGGAEQFF
. | TRBJ2-5 | . | TRBV19 | TGTGCCAGTAGTATTAGGGGGGGACAAGAGACCCAGTACTTC | CASSIRGGQETQYF
many | TRBJ1-5 | . | TRBV6-1 | TGTGCCAGCAGTGAAGTCGGGGGGAGCAATCAGCCCCAGCATTTT | CASSEVGGSNQPQHF
. | TRBJ1-2 | TRBD1 | TRBV12-3/TRBV12-4 | TGTGCCAGCAGTTCGACAGGGGGCTATGGCTACACCTTC | CASSSTGGYGYTF
few | TRBJ1-6 | . | TRBV2 | TGTGCCAGCGGTTCAGGGGATAAGTCACCCCTCCACTTT | CASGSGDKSPLHF
. | TRBJ1-2 | TRBD1 | TRBV27 | TGTGCCAGCAGTACTTACAGGGGGCTCAACTATGGCTACACCTTC | CASSTYRGLNYGYTF
few | TRBJ1-3 | . | TRBV7-9 | TGTGCCAGCGGGGGGACTCTCTCTGGAAACACCATATATTTT | CASGGTLSGNTIYF
. | TRBJ1-2 | TRBD1 | TRBV20-1 | TGCAGTAGTCAGGACAGGGTTGGCTACACCTTC | CSSQDRVGYTF
. | TRBJ2-5 | TRBD1 | TRBV11-3 | TGTGCCAGCAGCTTACCGGACAGGGGGGTAGAGACCCAGTACTTC | CASSLPDRGVETQYF
. | TRBJ2-2 | TRBD2 | TRBV6-6 | TGTGCCTCTTCGACTAGCGGGGGGGCAAACACCGGGGAGCTGTTTTTT | CASSTSGGANTGELFF
. | TRBJ2-3 | . | TRBV29-1 | TGCAGCGCTGACTCGGGAGCAGATACGCAGTATTTT | CSADSGADTQYF
. | TRBJ2-3 | TRBD2 | TRBV28 | TGTGCCAGCAGTTTAGGGGTAGCGGGGGGCTATACGCAGTATTTT | CASSLGVAGGYTQYF
. | TRBJ1-6 | . | TRBV9 | TGTGCCAGCAGCGGTCCAACAGGGTCCGGTTCACCCCTCCACTTT | CASSGPTGSGSPLHF
. | TRBJ2-5 | TRBD2 | TRBV18 | TGTGCCAGCACCTCGGGGCGGGGGGACCAAGAGACCCAGTACTTC | CASTSGRGDQETQYF
. | TRBJ1-5 | . | TRBV6-6 | TGTGCCAGCAGTTACTCCGGGAAGCCCCAGCATTTT | CASSYSGKPQHF
. | TRBJ2-5 | . | TRBV29-1 | TGCAGCGGGGGGCAGGGTCAAGAGACCCAGTACTTC | CSGGQGQETQYF
. | TRBJ2-3 | TRBD2 | TRBV5-4 | TGTGCCAGCAGCACGGCGGTTAGCGGGCCCACAGATACGCAGTATTTT | CASSTAVSGPTDTQYF
. | TRBJ2-1 | TRBD1 | TRBV11-2 | TGTGCCAGCAGCCCCTCAGGCTCGGGACAGGGCTACAATGAGCAGTTCTTC | CASSPSGSGQGYNEQFF
. | TRBJ1-1 | . | TRBV4-2 | TGTGCCAGCAGCCAAGGACAGAATTTGAACACTGAAGCTTTCTTT | CASSQGQNLNTEAFF
. | TRBJ1-1 | . | TRBV3-1/TRBV3-2 | TGTGCCAGCAGCCAGAGCGACAGGAACACTGAAGCTTTCTTT | CASSQSDRNTEAFF
. | TRBJ2-5 | . | TRBV5-4 | TGTGCCAGCAGCTTGTGGCAGGGCGCGGGACAAGAGACCCAGTACTTC | CASSLWQGAGQETQYF
. | TRBJ2-7 | . | TRBV9 | TGTGCCAGCAGCCCCGGGACTGTCTACGAGCAGTACTTC | CASSPGTVYEQYF
once | TRBJ2-3 | TRBD2 | TRBV7-8 | TGTGCCAGCAGCACAGCGGGGCGGACAGATACGCAGTATTTT | CASSTAGRTDTQYF
. | TRBJ1-5 | . | TRBV5-6 | TGTGCCAGCAGCTTGGGGCGGCAGCCCCAGCATTTT | CASSLGRQPQHF
once | TRBJ1-5 | . | TRBV2 | TGTGCCAGCAGGGGCAGTTCGAAGTTGCCCCAGCATTTT | CASRGSSKLPQHF
. | TRBJ1-2 | . | TRBV28 | TGTGCCAGCAGTTTACAGGGGAGCTACACCTTC | CASSLQGSYTF
. | TRBJ1-1 | . | TRBV3-1/TRBV3-2 | TGTGCCAGCAGCCCCGGGGGTTACCTTAGGTTTGGTGAAGCTTTCTTT | CASSPGGYLRFGEAFF
. | TRBJ2-3 | TRBD2 | TRBV28 | TGTGCCAGCAGTCTAGGGACTACTACACGGAGCACAGATACGCAGTATTTT | CASSLGTTTRSTDTQYF
. | TRBJ1-6 | . | TRBV4-1 | TGCGCCAGCGCCCTCAGTGAAGTAAATAATTCACCCCTCCACTTT | CASALSEVNNSPLHF
. | TRBJ2-3 | TRBD2 | TRBV24-1 | TGTGCCACCAGTGATTTGGCGGGGGGGCGCACGCAGTATTTT | CATSDLAGGRTQYF
. | TRBJ1-2 | . | TRBV2 | TGTGCCAGCTTGGGCCGAAGCTCAACCTATGGCTACACCTTC | CASLGRSSTYGYTF
. | TRBJ1-4 | TRBD1 | TRBV7-2 | TGTGCCAGCAGCTGGGACAGCAGTAATGAAAAACTGTTTTTT | CASSWDSSNEKLFF
. | TRBJ2-1 | TRBD2 | TRBV5-4 | TGTGCCAGCAGCGCCGGACTAGCGGGGGGCTACAATGAGCAGTTCTTC | CASSAGLAGGYNEQFF
. | TRBJ2-4 | TRBD2 | TRBV2 | TGTGCCAGCAGTGAACCCCCGGGAGGGGGGGGGTCGGACATTCAGTACTTC | CASSEPPGGGGSDIQYF
. | TRBJ2-1 | TRBD2 | TRBV7-9 | TGTGCCAGCAGCCCCGAACTGGGGGGGAGGGATGAGCAGTTCTTC | CASSPELGGRDEQFF
few | TRBJ2-3 | TRBD2 | TRBV24-1 | TGTGCCACCAGTGATCCGGGACTAGCGGCTAGCACAGATACGCAGTATTTT | CATSDPGLAASTDTQYF
. | TRBJ2-1 | . | TRBV11-3 | TGTGCCAGCAGCTTAGGGGAGACTAGAAGTGAGCAGTTCTTC | CASSLGETRSEQFF
. | TRBJ1-6 | TRBD1 | TRBV18 | TGTGCCAGCTCAGCGACAGGGGATAATTCACCCCTCCACTTT | CASSATGDNSPLHF
. | TRBJ1-2 | TRBD1 | TRBV18 | TGTGCCAGCTCTCCCCGGGACAGGGACCTGCTAACTACTGGCTACACCTTC | CASSPRDRDLLTTGYTF
. | TRBJ1-2 | . | TRBV27 | TGTGCCAGCAGTTTAGAGGGTCAGATTAACTATGGCTACACCTTC | CASSLEGQINYGYTF
. | TRBJ1-2 | . | TRBV24-1 | TGTGCCACCAGTGATTTGAGTTGGAGCGGCTACACCTTC | CATSDLSWSGYTF
. | TRBJ1-3 | TRBD1 | TRBV11-1 | TGTGCCAGCAGCTATCAACGGACAGGGCCAGCAAACACCATATATTTT | CASSYQRTGPANTIYF
. | TRBJ1-2 | . | TRBV5-6 | TGTGCCAGCAGCTCTGGAGTTCCCTATGGCTACACCTTC | CASSSGVPYGYTF
. | TRBJ1-2 | . | TRBV5-4 | TGTGCCAGCAGCAGTCAGGGAATGGGCGGCTACACCTTC | CASSSQGMGGYTF
. | TRBJ1-1 | TRBD1 | TRBV3-1/TRBV3-2 | TGTGCCAGCCGACAGGGGATCACTGAAGCTTTCTTT | CASRQGITEAFF
. | TRBJ1-1 | TRBD1 | TRBV5-1 | TGCGCCAGCAGCGCGCGGACAGGGCGGGACACTGAAGCTTTCTTT | CASSARTGRDTEAFF
. | TRBJ2-7 | TRBD2 | TRBV6-5 | TGTGCCAGCAGTTACTCACTTAGCGGGGGGGCCTACGAGCAGTACTTC | CASSYSLSGGAYEQYF